Listed below are T cell receptor beta chains from one sample, sequenced in a study of glioma-infiltrating T cells. TCRdb re-analysed the multiplex PCR reads in MiXCR, keeping a single row per CDR3 protein. The sample has about 410,000 distinct CDR3 sequences; roughly two fifths are singletons. Sequences were obtained from glioma tissue, nonneoplastic brain tissue, or PBMCs (not recorded which). The source is a human donor with low-grade glioma or glioblastoma, undergoing nonglioma brain surgery, or in good health (not recorded which). Each CDR3 is given with its conserved first and last residue. The D gene is left open where the match is weak. Rows may omit the clone size; those that give it use once, few, many or a size class.

j_gene: TRBJ2-1; d_gene: TRBD2; v_gene: TRBV6-2/TRBV6-3; abundance: many; CDR3nt: TGTGCCAGCAGCTTACTAGCGGGAAGCTCCTACAATGAGCAGTTCTTC; CDR3aa: CASSLLAGSSYNEQFF
j_gene: TRBJ2-7; d_gene: NA; v_gene: TRBV20-1; abundance: NA; CDR3nt: TGCAGTGCTCTCGGCAGGCACTCCTACGAGCAGTACTTC; CDR3aa: CSALGRHSYEQYF
j_gene: TRBJ1-4; d_gene: NA; v_gene: TRBV25-1; abundance: NA; CDR3nt: TGTGCCAGCGCCGGATCCGGGAATGAAGAACTGTTTTTT; CDR3aa: CASAGSGNEELFF
j_gene: TRBJ2-7; d_gene: NA; v_gene: TRBV20-1; abundance: many; CDR3nt: TGCAGTGCCTCCAGCGGGTTTAACTACGAGCAGTACTTC; CDR3aa: CSASSGFNYEQYF
j_gene: TRBJ2-5; d_gene: NA; v_gene: TRBV5-5; abundance: NA; CDR3nt: TGTGCCAGCAGCTTGGTAGAAGATCAAGAGACCCAGTACTTC; CDR3aa: CASSLVEDQETQYF
j_gene: TRBJ1-6; d_gene: NA; v_gene: TRBV6-2/TRBV6-3; abundance: many; CDR3nt: TGTGCCAGCAGTTACTCTGCGGTGGGAAATTCACCCCTCCACTTT; CDR3aa: CASSYSAVGNSPLHF
j_gene: TRBJ2-5; d_gene: TRBD2; v_gene: TRBV10-3; abundance: NA; CDR3nt: TGTGCCATCAGTGAGTCTCGGGGACTAGCGGGAAGGGGAGAGACCCAGTACTTC; CDR3aa: CAISESRGLAGRGETQYF
j_gene: TRBJ2-7; d_gene: TRBD2; v_gene: TRBV28; abundance: many; CDR3nt: TGTGCCAGCAATCTAGCGGGAAATTACTACGAGCAGTACTTC; CDR3aa: CASNLAGNYYEQYF
j_gene: TRBJ1-2; d_gene: NA; v_gene: TRBV5-4; abundance: NA; CDR3nt: TGTGCCAGCAGCGGTGACAGACCCTATGGCTACACCTTC; CDR3aa: CASSGDRPYGYTF
j_gene: TRBJ1-4; d_gene: NA; v_gene: TRBV18; abundance: NA; CDR3nt: TGTGCCAGCTCACCACCCTCGAGGGAGTATAATGAAAAACTGTTTTTT; CDR3aa: CASSPPSREYNEKLFF
j_gene: TRBJ2-5; d_gene: TRBD1; v_gene: TRBV6-1; abundance: many; CDR3nt: TGTGCCAGCAGTTCGTTAGGACAGGGGCCGCATGGGGCCCAGTACTTC; CDR3aa: CASSSLGQGPHGAQYF
j_gene: TRBJ2-3; d_gene: TRBD2; v_gene: TRBV6-2/TRBV6-3; abundance: NA; CDR3nt: TGTGCCAGCAGTTACTTCGGGGGGGCGAGCACAGATACGCAGTATTTT; CDR3aa: CASSYFGGASTDTQYF
j_gene: TRBJ1-2; d_gene: TRBD1; v_gene: TRBV27; abundance: many; CDR3nt: TGTGCCAGCAGCCTCGGAGGGGGCGCTAGCTATGGCTACACCTTC; CDR3aa: CASSLGGGASYGYTF
j_gene: TRBJ2-3; d_gene: NA; v_gene: TRBV4-1; abundance: NA; CDR3nt: TGCGCCAGCAGCAAAAGAAGGGATACGCAGTATTTT; CDR3aa: CASSKRRDTQYF
j_gene: TRBJ2-7; d_gene: NA; v_gene: TRBV27; abundance: many; CDR3nt: TGTGCCAGCAGTCCCCGACTAGGCGGAATCTACGAGCAGTACTTC; CDR3aa: CASSPRLGGIYEQYF
j_gene: TRBJ2-1; d_gene: NA; v_gene: TRBV24-1; abundance: few; CDR3nt: TGTGCCACCAGTGATTTCTTAGTAAATGAGCAGTTCTTC; CDR3aa: CATSDFLVNEQFF
j_gene: TRBJ1-2; d_gene: NA; v_gene: TRBV4-3; abundance: few; CDR3nt: TGCGCCAGCAGCCAAGGGCTGAGCAATTATGGCTACACCTTC; CDR3aa: CASSQGLSNYGYTF
j_gene: TRBJ1-1; d_gene: NA; v_gene: TRBV19; abundance: NA; CDR3nt: TGTGCCAGTAATTACAGGGCCCGGGGCACTGAAGCTTTCTTT; CDR3aa: CASNYRARGTEAFF
j_gene: TRBJ2-5; d_gene: NA; v_gene: TRBV10-3; abundance: NA; CDR3nt: TGTGCCATCAGGGAACAGGGTTTCCCAACAGAGACCCAGTACTTC; CDR3aa: CAIREQGFPTETQYF
j_gene: TRBJ1-1; d_gene: NA; v_gene: TRBV27; abundance: many; CDR3nt: TGTGCCAGCAGTCCCCGGGCCTATTGGGCTGAAGCTTTCTTT; CDR3aa: CASSPRAYWAEAFF
j_gene: TRBJ2-1; d_gene: NA; v_gene: TRBV28; abundance: NA; CDR3nt: TGTGCCGGGAGTCGAGGCTACTCCTACAATGAGCAGTTCTTC; CDR3aa: CAGSRGYSYNEQFF
j_gene: TRBJ2-3; d_gene: TRBD2; v_gene: TRBV2; abundance: many; CDR3nt: TGTGCCAGCAGTCCGGGACTAGCGGGAGGAGATACGCAGTATTTT; CDR3aa: CASSPGLAGGDTQYF
j_gene: TRBJ2-2; d_gene: TRBD2; v_gene: TRBV20-1; abundance: NA; CDR3nt: TGCAGTGCTAAGGCAGAGAGCGGGAGCGTCACCGGGGAGCTGTTTTTT; CDR3aa: CSAKAESGSVTGELFF
j_gene: TRBJ2-1; d_gene: NA; v_gene: TRBV6-1; abundance: many; CDR3nt: TGTGCCAGCAGTCAATCCTACTCGGACAGTCCCTACAATGAGCAGTTCTTC; CDR3aa: CASSQSYSDSPYNEQFF
j_gene: TRBJ2-2; d_gene: TRBD2; v_gene: TRBV7-2; abundance: NA; CDR3nt: TGTGCCAGCAGGACCGGGACTAGCGGGCTCACCGGGGAGCTGTTTTTT; CDR3aa: CASRTGTSGLTGELFF
j_gene: TRBJ1-5; d_gene: NA; v_gene: TRBV6-1; abundance: NA; CDR3nt: TGTGCCAGCAGCGAAGCCGGGGGCAGAAATCAGCCCCAGCATTTT; CDR3aa: CASSEAGGRNQPQHF
j_gene: TRBJ2-1; d_gene: TRBD2; v_gene: TRBV7-9; abundance: few; CDR3nt: TGTGCCAGCAGCTCGTTAGCGGGTGAGCAGTTCTTC; CDR3aa: CASSSLAGEQFF
j_gene: TRBJ1-2; d_gene: NA; v_gene: TRBV4-1; abundance: NA; CDR3nt: TGCGCCAGCAGCCAAGCAGGTGACTATGGCTACACCTTC; CDR3aa: CASSQAGDYGYTF
j_gene: TRBJ2-1; d_gene: NA; v_gene: TRBV24-1; abundance: once; CDR3nt: TGTGCCACCAGTGATAACATCCGGGACCCTGCAAATGAGCAGTTCTTC; CDR3aa: CATSDNIRDPANEQFF
j_gene: TRBJ2-7; d_gene: NA; v_gene: TRBV20-1; abundance: few; CDR3nt: TGCAGTGCTAACTCCGGCGGCTCCTACGAGCAGTACTTC; CDR3aa: CSANSGGSYEQYF
j_gene: TRBJ1-4; d_gene: NA; v_gene: TRBV18; abundance: few; CDR3nt: TGTGCCAGCTCACCACGTCCGGGACGCGAAAAACTGTTTTTT; CDR3aa: CASSPRPGREKLFF
j_gene: TRBJ2-7; d_gene: TRBD2; v_gene: TRBV6-1; abundance: NA; CDR3nt: TGTGCCAGCAGTGAGAGGCTAGCGGGAGGATTGGGCTACGAGCAGTACTTC; CDR3aa: CASSERLAGGLGYEQYF
j_gene: TRBJ2-7; d_gene: NA; v_gene: TRBV5-1; abundance: NA; CDR3nt: TGCGCCAGCAGCTCGAATACAGGGTTAAACGAGCAGTACTTC; CDR3aa: CASSSNTGLNEQYF